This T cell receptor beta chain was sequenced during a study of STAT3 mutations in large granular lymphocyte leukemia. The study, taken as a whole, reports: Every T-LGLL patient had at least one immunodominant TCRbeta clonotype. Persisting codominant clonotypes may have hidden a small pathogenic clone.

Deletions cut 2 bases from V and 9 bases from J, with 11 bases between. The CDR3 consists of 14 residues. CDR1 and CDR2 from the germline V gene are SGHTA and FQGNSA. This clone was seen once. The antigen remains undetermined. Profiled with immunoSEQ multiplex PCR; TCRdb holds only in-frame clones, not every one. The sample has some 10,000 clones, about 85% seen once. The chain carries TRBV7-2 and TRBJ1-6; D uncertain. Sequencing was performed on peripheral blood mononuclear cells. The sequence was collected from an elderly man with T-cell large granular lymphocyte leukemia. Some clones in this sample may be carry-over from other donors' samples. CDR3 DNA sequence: TGTGCCAGCAGCTTAAGGGTAGTGGGTTCACCCCTCCACTTT. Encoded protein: CASSLRVVGSPLHF.